This T cell receptor (beta chain) was found in a study of T cells expressing NK-cell markers. At the level of the study: Researchers got TCR beta repertoires out of sorted CD3+CD56+NKG2C+, CD3+CD56+NKG2C- and CD3+CD56-NKG2C+ T cells.

There are 15 residues in the CDR3. Germline V gene data show CDR1 as MNHNS and CDR2 as SASEGT. Each CDR3 protein gets one entry in TCRdb, which reprocessed the 5' RACE reads and gives no DNA. Listed are 300,000 to 450,000 distinct CDR3 sequences; 4% to 6.5% falls within the top ten. The V call is TRBV6-1, the J call TRBJ1-6. The sample consisted of blood T cells: a sorted CD56 or NKG2C T cell subset, CD4+ or CD8+ T cells, or bulk PBMC T cells (not recorded which). The sequence derives from a man aged 18-70 years in good health. The CDR3 loop is CASRPTGFYNSPLHF.